This TCR beta chain appears in the sequencing data of a study of blood T cell repertoires in COVID-19. This CDR3 spans 11 amino acids. Germline V CDR1 and CDR2: GTSNPN, SVGIG (reference sequence). The V end was cut by 0 bases, the J end by 12 bases, with 12 bases between. Original data processing: Estimated nucleated cell counts came from reference gene primer amplification. Libraries were prepared by immunoSEQ multiplex PCR; TCRdb keeps only in-frame clonotypes and omits some of them. The V and J calls and clone size are taken from that table; D and trimming were inferred from the DNA. The data show about 330,000 clones, with roughly 88% seen just once and 3% to 4% held by the top ten.

The specimen sequenced was peripheral blood. This TCR was sampled from a woman between 50 and 59 years old with active or convalescent COVID-19. The J gene is TRBJ2-7, the V gene TRBV30; perhaps TRBD1 as D (5 bases). The CDR3 loop is CAWSVDSKRYF. The CDR3 bases are TGTGCCTGGAGTGTCGACAGTAAGAGGTACTTC.